This T cell receptor beta chain emerged from a study of blood T cells in healthy people across ages. Note on this clonotype: An end of the junction does not agree with germline; a read error may underlie this.

A second PCR of 7 to 11 cycles used a sample-barcoded 5' primer and a J-beta primer mix. TCRdb reprocessed the 5' RACE reads via MiXCR and lists one record per CDR3 protein. Of more than 550,000 distinct CDR3 sequences listed, 22% were seen once; the top ten hold around 22%. CDR1 is SGHDN and CDR2 is FVKESK in the germline V gene. This CDR3 region has 17 residues. Source material: blood. The clonotype originates from a man between 65 and 80 years old in good health. This rearrangement joins TRBV14 to TRBJ2-5; TRBD2 is a possible D gene (6 bases). DNA for the CDR3: TGTGCCAGCAGCCAAGAGGTCGGACTAAATACTCAAGAGGCCCAGTACTTC. Its translation: CASSQEVGLNTQEAQYF.